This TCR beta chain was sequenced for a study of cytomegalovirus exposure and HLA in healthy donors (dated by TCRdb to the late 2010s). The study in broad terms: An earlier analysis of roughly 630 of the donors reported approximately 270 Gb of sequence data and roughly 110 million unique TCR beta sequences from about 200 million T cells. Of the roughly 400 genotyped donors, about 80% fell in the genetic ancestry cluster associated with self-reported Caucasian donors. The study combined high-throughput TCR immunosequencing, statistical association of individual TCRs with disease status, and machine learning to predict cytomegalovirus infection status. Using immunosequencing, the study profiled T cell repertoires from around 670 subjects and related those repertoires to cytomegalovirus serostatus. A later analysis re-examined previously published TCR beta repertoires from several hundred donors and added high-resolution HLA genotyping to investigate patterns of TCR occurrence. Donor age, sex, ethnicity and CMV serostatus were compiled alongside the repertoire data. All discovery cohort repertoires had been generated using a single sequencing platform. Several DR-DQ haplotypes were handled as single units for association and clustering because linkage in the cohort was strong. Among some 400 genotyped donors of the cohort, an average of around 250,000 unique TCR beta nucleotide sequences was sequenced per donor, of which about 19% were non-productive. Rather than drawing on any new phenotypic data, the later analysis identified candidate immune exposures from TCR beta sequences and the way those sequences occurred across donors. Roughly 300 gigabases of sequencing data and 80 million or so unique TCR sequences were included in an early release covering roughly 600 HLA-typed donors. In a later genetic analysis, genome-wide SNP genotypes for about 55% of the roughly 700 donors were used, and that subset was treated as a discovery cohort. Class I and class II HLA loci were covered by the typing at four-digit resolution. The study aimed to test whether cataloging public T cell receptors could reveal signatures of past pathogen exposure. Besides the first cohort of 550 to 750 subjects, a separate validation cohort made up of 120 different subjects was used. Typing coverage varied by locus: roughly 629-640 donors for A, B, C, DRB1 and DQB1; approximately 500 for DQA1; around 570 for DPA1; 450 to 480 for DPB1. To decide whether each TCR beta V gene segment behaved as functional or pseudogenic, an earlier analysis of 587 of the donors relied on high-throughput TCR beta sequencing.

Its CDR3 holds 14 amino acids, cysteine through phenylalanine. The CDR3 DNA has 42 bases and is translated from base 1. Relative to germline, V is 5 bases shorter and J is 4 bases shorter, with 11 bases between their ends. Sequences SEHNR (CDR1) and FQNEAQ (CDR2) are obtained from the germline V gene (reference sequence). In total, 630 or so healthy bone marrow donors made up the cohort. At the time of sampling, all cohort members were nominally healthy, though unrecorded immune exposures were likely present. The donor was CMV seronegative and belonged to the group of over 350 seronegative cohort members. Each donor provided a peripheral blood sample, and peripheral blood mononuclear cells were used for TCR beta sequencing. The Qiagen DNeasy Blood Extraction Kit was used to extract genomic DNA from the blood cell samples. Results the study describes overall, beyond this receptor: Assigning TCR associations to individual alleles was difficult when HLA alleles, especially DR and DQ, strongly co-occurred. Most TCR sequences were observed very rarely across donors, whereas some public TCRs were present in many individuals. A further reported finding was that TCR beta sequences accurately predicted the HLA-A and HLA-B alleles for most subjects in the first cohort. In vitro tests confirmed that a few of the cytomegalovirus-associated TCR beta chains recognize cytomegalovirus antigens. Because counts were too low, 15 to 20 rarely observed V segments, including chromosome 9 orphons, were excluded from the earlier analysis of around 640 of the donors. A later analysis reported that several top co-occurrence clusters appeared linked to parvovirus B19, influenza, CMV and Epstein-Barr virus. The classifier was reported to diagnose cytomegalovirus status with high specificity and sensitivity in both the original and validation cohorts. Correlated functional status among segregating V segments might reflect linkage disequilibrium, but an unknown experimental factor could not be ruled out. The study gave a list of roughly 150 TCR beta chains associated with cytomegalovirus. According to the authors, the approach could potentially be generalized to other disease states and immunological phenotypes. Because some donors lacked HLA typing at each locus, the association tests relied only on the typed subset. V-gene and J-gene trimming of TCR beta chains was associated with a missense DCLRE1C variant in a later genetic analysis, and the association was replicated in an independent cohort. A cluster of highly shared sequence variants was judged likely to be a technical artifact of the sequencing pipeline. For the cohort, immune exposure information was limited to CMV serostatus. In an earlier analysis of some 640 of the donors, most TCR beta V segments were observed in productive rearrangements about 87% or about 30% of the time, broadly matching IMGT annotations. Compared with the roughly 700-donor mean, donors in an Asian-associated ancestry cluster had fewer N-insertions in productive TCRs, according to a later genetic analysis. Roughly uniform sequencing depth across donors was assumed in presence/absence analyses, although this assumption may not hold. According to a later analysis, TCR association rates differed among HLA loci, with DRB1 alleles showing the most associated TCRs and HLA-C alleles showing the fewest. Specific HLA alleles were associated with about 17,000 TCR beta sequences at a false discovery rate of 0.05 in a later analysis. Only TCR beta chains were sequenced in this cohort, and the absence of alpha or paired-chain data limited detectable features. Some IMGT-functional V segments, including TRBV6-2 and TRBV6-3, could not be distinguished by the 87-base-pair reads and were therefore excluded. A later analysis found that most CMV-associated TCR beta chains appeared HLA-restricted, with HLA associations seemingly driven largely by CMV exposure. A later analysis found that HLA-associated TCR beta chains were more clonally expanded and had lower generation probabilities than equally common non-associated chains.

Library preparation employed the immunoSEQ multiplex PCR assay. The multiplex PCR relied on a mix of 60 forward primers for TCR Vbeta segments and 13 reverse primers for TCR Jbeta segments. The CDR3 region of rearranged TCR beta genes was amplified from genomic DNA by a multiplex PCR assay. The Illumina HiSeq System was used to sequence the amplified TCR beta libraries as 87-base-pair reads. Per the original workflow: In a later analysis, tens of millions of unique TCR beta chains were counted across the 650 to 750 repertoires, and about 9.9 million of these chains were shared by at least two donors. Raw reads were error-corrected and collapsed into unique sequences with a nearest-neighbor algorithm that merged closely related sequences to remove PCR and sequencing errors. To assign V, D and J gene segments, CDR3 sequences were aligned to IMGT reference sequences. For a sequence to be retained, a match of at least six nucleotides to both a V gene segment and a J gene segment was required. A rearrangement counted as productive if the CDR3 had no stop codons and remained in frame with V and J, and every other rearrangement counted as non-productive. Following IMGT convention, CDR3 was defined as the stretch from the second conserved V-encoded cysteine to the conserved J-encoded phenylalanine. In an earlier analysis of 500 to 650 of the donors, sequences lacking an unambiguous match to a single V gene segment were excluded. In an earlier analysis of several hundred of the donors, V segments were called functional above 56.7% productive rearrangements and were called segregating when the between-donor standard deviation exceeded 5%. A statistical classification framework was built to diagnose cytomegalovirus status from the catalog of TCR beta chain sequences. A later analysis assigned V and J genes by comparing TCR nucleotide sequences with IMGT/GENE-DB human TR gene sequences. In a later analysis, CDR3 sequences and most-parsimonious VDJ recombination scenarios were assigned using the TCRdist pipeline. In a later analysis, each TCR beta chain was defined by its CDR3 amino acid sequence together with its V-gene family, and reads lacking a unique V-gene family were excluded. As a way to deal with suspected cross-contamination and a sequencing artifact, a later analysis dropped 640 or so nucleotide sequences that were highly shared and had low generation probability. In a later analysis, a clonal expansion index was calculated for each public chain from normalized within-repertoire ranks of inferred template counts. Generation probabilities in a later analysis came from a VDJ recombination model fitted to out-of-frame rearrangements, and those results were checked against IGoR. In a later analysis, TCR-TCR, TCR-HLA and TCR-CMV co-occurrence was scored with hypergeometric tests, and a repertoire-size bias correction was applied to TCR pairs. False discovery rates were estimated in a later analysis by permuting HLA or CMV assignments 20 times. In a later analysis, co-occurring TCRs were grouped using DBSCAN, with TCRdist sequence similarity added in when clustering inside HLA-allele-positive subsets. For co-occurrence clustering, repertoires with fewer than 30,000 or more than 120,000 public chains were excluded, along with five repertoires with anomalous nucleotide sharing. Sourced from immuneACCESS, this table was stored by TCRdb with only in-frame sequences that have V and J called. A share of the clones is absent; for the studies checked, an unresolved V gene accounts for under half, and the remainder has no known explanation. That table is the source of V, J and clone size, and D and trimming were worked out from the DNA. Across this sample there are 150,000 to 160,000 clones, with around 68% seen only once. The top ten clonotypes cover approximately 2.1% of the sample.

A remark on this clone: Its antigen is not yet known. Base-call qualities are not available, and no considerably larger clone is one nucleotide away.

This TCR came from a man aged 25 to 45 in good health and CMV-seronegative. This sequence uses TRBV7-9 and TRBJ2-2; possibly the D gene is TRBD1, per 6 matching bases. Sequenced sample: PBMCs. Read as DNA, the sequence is TGTGCCAGCAGCGTCGGGACAACCACCGGGGAGCTGTTTTTT. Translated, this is CASSVGTTTGELFF.